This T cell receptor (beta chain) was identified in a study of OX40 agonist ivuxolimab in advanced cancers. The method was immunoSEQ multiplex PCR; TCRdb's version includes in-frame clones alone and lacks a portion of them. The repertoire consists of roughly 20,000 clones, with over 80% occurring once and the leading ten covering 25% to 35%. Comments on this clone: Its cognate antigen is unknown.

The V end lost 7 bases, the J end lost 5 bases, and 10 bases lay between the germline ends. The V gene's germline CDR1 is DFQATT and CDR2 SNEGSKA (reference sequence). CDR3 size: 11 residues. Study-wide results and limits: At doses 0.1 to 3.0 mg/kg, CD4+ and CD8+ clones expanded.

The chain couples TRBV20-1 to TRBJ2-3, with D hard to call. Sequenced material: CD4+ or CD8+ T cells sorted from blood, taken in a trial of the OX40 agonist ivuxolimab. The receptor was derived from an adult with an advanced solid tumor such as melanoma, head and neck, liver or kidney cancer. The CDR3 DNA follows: TGCAGTGTGCCGGTCGGAGATACGCAGTATTTT. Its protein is CSVPVGDTQYF.